This T cell receptor (beta chain) was recovered during a study of cytotoxic CD8 clonotypes in ibrutinib-treated CLL (dated by TCRdb to the early 2020s). Background on the whole study: The cohort had ten to twelve relapsed/refractory and approximately 15 treatment-naive patients; some 17 were IGHV unmutated. Response samples were taken after a median of 12 months on treatment, ranging from roughly 6 to 36 months. Cryopreserved peripheral blood mononuclear cells were collected at three points: before therapy, at response, and at either sustained remission or disease progression. Every sample from remission and from progressive disease was obtained while the patients were still on ibrutinib. On average, each sample had approximately 260,000 productive templates and more than 85,000 productive rearrangements. Partial responses were observed in about 25 patients and complete responses in 2; after a median follow-up of 68 months, remission was maintained in some 14 patients and progression was observed in roughly twelve. Longitudinal samples were obtainable from about 30% of the roughly 90 participants in the trial. Overall study outcomes, separate from this receptor: Public clonotypes were rare and either shrank or stayed stable during treatment, and the rise in clonality at ibrutinib response reflected expansion of private clonotypes. Baseline clonality was found to be higher than that of age-matched healthy donors and was strongly correlated with circulating CD8+ T-cell counts. Sampling times were not matched between sustained-remission and progressing patients, and lymph node repertoires were not studied. An increase in clonality was observed at ibrutinib response, with clonality remaining stable during sustained remission and falling back toward baseline at progression.

The time point label for this specimen denotes: about a year on ibrutinib. For TCR beta library preparation, roughly 1.8 micrograms of genomic DNA was extracted from cryopreserved PBMCs. Longitudinal blood samples from CLL patients receiving ibrutinib monotherapy were subjected to high-throughput TCR beta sequencing. Patients were enrolled in a phase 2 open-label single-center ibrutinib monotherapy trial. A MiSeq instrument was used for deep resolution sequencing, which targeted depths ranging from 1 in 1 million up to 1 in 200,000 T cells, with coverage averaging 10x for each clonotype. The immunoSEQ hsTCRB Kit was used to generate TCR beta libraries. The published analysis was carried out like this. ImmunoSEQ Data Assistant and ImmunoSEQ Analyzer were used for data analysis, and V, D and J genes were assigned according to IMGT definitions. Clonality, which ranges from 0 to 1, was calculated by subtracting the normalized Shannon entropy of productive rearrangement frequencies from one. Only overrepresented clonotypes making up at least 0.05% of each patient's repertoire were included in the public clonotype analysis. More than ten repertoires from age-matched healthy donors, obtained from immuneACCESS, served as clonality controls. The table comes from immuneACCESS by way of TCRdb, which keeps in-frame sequences with V and J called. Part of the clones is missing from these tables; in studies checked, under half for an unresolved V gene and the rest for unknown reasons. V and J calls and clone size follow that table, whereas D and trimming were derived from the DNA. The sample has around 70,000 clones on record, about nine tenths of them singletons. The top ten hold approximately 3% of the sample.

A word on this clone: There is no known antigen for this receptor. No qualities accompany the bases; no much larger clone lies one base away.

The material sequenced was PBMCs, taken after 12 months of ibrutinib treatment. The receptor was derived from a human donor with chronic lymphocytic leukemia.

For the CDR3, the sequence is CASRAPGQRPGANVLTF. In nucleotides, the sequence is TGTGCCAGCAGGGCACCGGGACAGAGACCTGGGGCCAACGTCCTGACTTTC. The rearrangement combines TRBV2 with TRBJ2-6; TRBD1 agrees with 7 junctional bases. In the germline V gene, CDR1 corresponds to SNHLY and CDR2 to FYNNEI. Including cysteine and phenylalanine, the CDR3 has 17 amino acids. Only the CDR3 DNA stays, 51 bases, in frame from base 1. V ends up 6 bases short and J 2 bases short, with an unmatched junction base count of 10.